The 15 T cell receptor beta chains below come from one sample, sequenced in a study of T cells in Graves' hyperthyroidism and ophthalmopathy. TCR beta CDR3 regions were amplified from RNA transcripts. Researchers ran a first-round RT-PCR on the TCR CDR3 using the HTBI primer set. TCRdb re-analysed the multiplex PCR reads in MiXCR, keeping a single row per CDR3 protein. The data show 350,000 to 400,000 distinct CDR3 sequences, with approximately 19% seen just once and around 4% held by the top ten. The source material was blood. These TCRs come from a woman younger than 35 with Graves' hyperthyroidism.

This clonotype has ten or more counts. The rearrangement joins TRBV7-8 to TRBJ1-2, with TRBD1 as a possible D gene (6 bases). The CDR3 consists of 15 residues. Germline assignment: CDR1 SGHVS and CDR2 FQNEAQ. Trimming took off 5 bases at V and 5 bases at J, with 18 bases between the two ends. CDR3 sequence (DNA): TGTGCCAGCAGCCGAGACGACAGGCCCCCGTATGGCTACACCTTC. Translating gives CASSRDDRPPYGYTF.

The J gene is TRBJ2-7, the V gene TRBV12-3 or TRBV12-4; 8 bases are shared with TRBD1. The CDR3 runs to 18 residues. Unmatched junction bases numbered 16, after V lost 5 bases and J lost 1 base. DNA for the CDR3: TGTGCCAGCAGTCCCTGGACAGGGCGGGCTTTTACGTCCTACGAGCAGTACTTC. Translated: CASSPWTGRAFTSYEQYF.

This clonotype was seen at least ten times. The V gene is TRBV12-3 or TRBV12-4, the J gene TRBJ2-7; D not certain. V was shortened by 5 bases and J by 0 bases, with 5 bases between the two germline ends. CDR3 size: 12 residues. The CDR3 loop reads CASSPGSYEQYF. The CDR3 DNA reads TGTGCCAGCAGTCCGGGCTCCTACGAGCAGTACTTC.

This clonotype was counted only a few times. The chain is built from TRBV7-2 and TRBJ2-7, with 7 bases lining up with TRBD2. The trim removed 1 base at V and 9 bases at J, leaving 3 bases unmatched. The CDR3 loop spans 12 amino acids. Germline V gene data show CDR1 as SGHTA and CDR2 as FQGNSA. The chain's CDR3 is CASSLGLALQYF. The DNA for the CDR3 is TGTGCCAGCAGCTTAGGACTAGCACTGCAGTACTTC.

The J gene is TRBJ2-7, the V gene TRBV5-6; possibly TRBD1 for D (6 bases). The V end was cut by 2 bases, the J end by 5 bases, with 20 bases between. This CDR3 has 16 residues. CDR1 SGHDT and CDR2 YYEEEE come from the germline V gene. The CDR3 DNA sequence: TGTGCCAGCAGCTTATTTCACAGGGTTGGGCCGGACGAGCAGTACTTC. This encodes CASSLFHRVGPDEQYF.

This clonotype was picked up many times. The CDR3 protein is CASSLAGPSQETQYF. CDR3 coding DNA: TGCGCCAGCAGCTTGGCCGGACCGAGCCAAGAGACCCAGTACTTC. The chain recombines TRBV5-1 with TRBJ2-5, with D hard to call. Trimming took 0 bases from V and 1 from J, leaving 10 bases between them. CDR1 SGHRS and CDR2 YFSETQ come from the germline V gene. This CDR3 region has 15 residues.

A remark on this clonotype: This may arise from a read error, as a much more abundant clone is one base away. The V gene is TRBV30, the J gene TRBJ1-1, with D unresolved. CDR1 is GTSNPN, CDR2 SVGIG, per germline (reference sequence). The CDR3 length is 13 residues. The CDR3: CAWSGPHATEACF. In DNA form, the CDR3 reads TGTGCCTGGAGTGGTCCCCATGCGACTGAAGCTTGCTTT. Supplemented by reference TRBV30 and TRBJ1-1, the full variable domain reads SQTIHQWPATLVQPVGSPLSLECTVEGTSNPNLYWYRQAAGRGLQLLFYSVGIGQISSEVPQNLSASRPQDRQFILSSKKLLLSDSGFYLCAWSGPHATEACFGQGTRLTVV.

In this sample, this clonotype turned up a few times. The V gene is TRBV11-2, the J gene TRBJ1-3; D uncertain. The CDR3 covers 15 residues. Germline V gene lookup returns CDR1 SGHAT and CDR2 FQNNGV. V was clipped by 0 bases and J by 2 bases, with 8 bases between them. CDR3 region: CASSLERLAGNTIYF. CDR3 bases: TGTGCCAGCAGCTTAGAACGGCTTGCTGGAAACACCATATATTTT. The full variable domain, completed using reference TRBV11-2 and TRBJ1-3, is EAGVAQSPRYKIIEKRQSVAFWCNPISGHATLYWYQQILGQGPKLLIQFQNNGVVDDSQLPKDRFSAERLKGVDSTLKIQPAKLEDSAVYLCASSLERLAGNTIYFGEGSWLTVV.

V and J are TRBV6-4 and TRBJ1-1; D is undetermined. Germline V gene sequence: CDR1 MRHNA, CDR2 SNTAGT. The CDR3 loop spans 14 amino acids. The V end lost 2 bases, the J end lost 0 bases, and 7 bases lay between the germline ends. The CDR3 nucleotides read TGTGCCAGCAGTGACGGTTCGATGAACACTGAAGCTTTCTTT. This codes for CASSDGSMNTEAFF.

Comments on this clonotype: A read error may be the cause here, since a much bigger clone is one base away. The chain recombines TRBV10-3 with TRBJ1-2; 8 nucleotides align to TRBD1. This CDR3 contains 15 residues. CDR1 ENHRY and CDR2 SYGVKD come from the germline V gene. CDR3: CGCLDQGAEGYGFTF. For the CDR3, the DNA is TGTGGCTGCCTGGATCAGGGGGCCGAGGGCTATGGCTTCACCTTC.

In this sample, this clonotype turned up a few times. The chain employs TRBV7-9 and TRBJ1-1, with D perhaps matching TRBD1 (5 bases). Looked up from germline, CDR1 is SEHNR and CDR2 is FQNEAQ (reference sequence). Trimming left V 5 bases short and J 6 bases short, with 16 bases between. The CDR3 spans 14 residues. CDR3 region: CASSPRWGDAEAFF. The CDR3 nucleotides are TGTGCCAGCAGCCCACGTTGGGGGGACGCTGAAGCTTTCTTT.

Many counts were recorded for this clonotype. V and J are TRBV15 and TRBJ2-7, with TRBD1 as a possible D gene (6 bases). CDR3 length equals 13 residues. Per germline, CDR1 LNHNV and CDR2 YYDKDF (reference sequence). Between the trimmed V and J ends, which lost 3 bases and 4 bases, there was a span of 10 bases. The CDR3, as DNA: TGTGCCACCAGCAGTGTACAGGGTTACGAGCAGTACTTC. Translation gives CATSSVQGYEQYF.

The genes are TRBV3-1 and TRBJ1-5; D possibly corresponds to TRBD1 (5 bases). V lost 0 bases and J lost 4, with 16 bases in between. Germline V gene sequence: CDR1 LGHDT, CDR2 YNNKEL (reference sequence). This CDR3 region has 17 residues. CDR3 region: CASSQDWSGGGNQPQHF. The CDR3 coding sequence is TGTGCCAGCAGCCAAGATTGGTCTGGGGGAGGAAATCAGCCCCAGCATTTT. Supplemented by reference TRBV3-1 and TRBJ1-5, the full variable domain reads DTAVSQTPKYLVTQMGNDKSIKCEQNLGHDTMYWYKQDSKKFLKIMFSYNNKELIINETVPNRFSPKSPDKAHLNLHINSLELGDSAVYFCASSQDWSGGGNQPQHFGDGTRLSIL.

As regards this clonotype: This may come from a read error, since a much larger clone is one base off. This chain uses TRBV7-9 with TRBJ2-5; 12 positions agree with TRBD2. CDR1 is SEHNR and CDR2 is FQNEAQ in the germline V gene (reference sequence). With V trimmed by 6 bases and J by 5 bases, 10 bases remained unmatched. This CDR3 spans 16 amino acids. The CDR3 DNA reads as TGTGCCAGCAGGACTGGACTAGCGGGGTCAAGGGAGACCCAGTACTTC. It is translated as CASRTGLAGSRETQYF.

This clonotype was observed many times. The chain carries TRBV4-2 and TRBJ1-3, with TRBD1 as a possible D gene (6 bases). V was trimmed by 0 bases and J by 4 bases, leaving 16 bases between them. The CDR3 is made up of 17 amino acids. Germline V lookup: CDR1 LGHNA, CDR2 YNFKEQ. The chain's CDR3 is CASSQDSYRAEGNTIYF. CDR3 bases: TGTGCCAGCAGCCAAGATTCCTACAGGGCAGAAGGAAACACCATATATTTT.